The T cell receptor beta chain under discussion was sequenced for a study of cytomegalovirus exposure and HLA in healthy donors. Broader study findings: Accounts indicate the classifier identified cytomegalovirus status with strong specificity and sensitivity. In vitro work confirmed that a few CMV-associated chains recognize CMV antigens. Cytomegalovirus-associated TCR beta chains were listed, numbering 164.

With 6 bases removed from V and 4 bases from J, the gap between germline ends came to 13 bases. The CDR3 has 15 amino acids. Per the germline V gene, CDR1 is MNHEY and CDR2 is SMNVEV (reference sequence). The data were produced by immunoSEQ multiplex PCR, yet TCRdb's version contains in-frame clones alone and is incomplete. The sample lists more than 90,000 clones, 80% to 90% occurring once. Concerning this clone: Its antigen remains unidentified.

Sequencing input: PBMCs. This sequence joins TRBV27 and TRBJ1-6; D is undetermined. This TCR was recovered from a man between 18 and 35 years old in good health and CMV-seropositive. The CDR3, as DNA: TGTGCCAGCAGAACGGGAGGGTTTTATAATTCACCCCTCCACTTT. Its translation: CASRTGGFYNSPLHF.